A selection of T cell receptor beta chains follows, all from one sample in a study of ipilimumab plus nivolumab after autologous stem cell transplantation. Repertoires were generated with immunoSEQ multiplex PCR, while TCRdb's copy carries only in-frame clones and drops some. The data hold roughly 40,000 clones, with 80% to 95% observed a single time. The material sequenced was PBMCs, taken in a trial of ipilimumab plus nivolumab as post-transplant consolidation. Every receptor here comes from a male donor with multiple myeloma. CDR3s include the opening cysteine and the closing phenylalanine or tryptophan. D genes are given only for firm matches. Expanded clones are given a class, and other clones once, few, many or no size at all.

V gene	D gene	clone size	J gene	CDR3 DNA	CDR3 protein
TRBV2	.	.	TRBJ2-7	TGTGCCAGCAGTGAGGGGAATTACGAGCAGTACTTC	CASSEGNYEQYF
TRBV13	TRBD1	.	TRBJ2-3	TGTGCCAGCAGGCAGAGACGACAGGGGGTTACGCAGTATTTT	CASRQRRQGVTQYF
TRBV30	.	few	TRBJ1-2	TGTGCCTGGAGTGTACGCTATGGCTACACCTTC	CAWSVRYGYTF
TRBV7-6	TRBD2	.	TRBJ2-3	TGTGCCAGCATGAGCGGGAGTGGCACAGATACGCAGTATTTT	CASMSGSGTDTQYF
TRBV28	.	.	TRBJ1-1	TGTGCCAGCAGTACGCAGGGAAGTAGGGCTGAAGCTTTCTTT	CASSTQGSRAEAFF
TRBV5-1	.	.	TRBJ2-7	TGCGCCAGCAGCTCCGTCTCCTACGAGCAGTACTTC	CASSSVSYEQYF
TRBV6-5	.	.	TRBJ1-2	TGTGCCAGCACCCGGAGCCCCAGGGACGGCTACACCTTC	CASTRSPRDGYTF
TRBV28	TRBD1	.	TRBJ1-5	TGTGCCAGCAGTCGACGACAGGGAAGGCAGCCCCAGCATTTT	CASSRRQGRQPQHF
TRBV5-1	.	.	TRBJ2-2	TGCGCCAGCAGCGCCTATGCGGACGGGGAGCTGTTTTTT	CASSAYADGELFF
TRBV5-6	.	.	TRBJ1-6	TGTGCCAGCAGCGCCGACAGTAATTCACCCCTCCACTTT	CASSADSNSPLHF
TRBV7-9	.	.	TRBJ2-7	TGTGCCAGCAGCTTAGGGACGGTCCTGGACGAGCAGTACTTC	CASSLGTVLDEQYF
TRBV28	.	.	TRBJ1-1	TGTGCCAGCAGTTTCCAGTTTTTGACTGAAGCTTTCTTT	CASSFQFLTEAFF
TRBV6-5	TRBD1	.	TRBJ2-7	TGTGCCAGCAGTGATTCCAGGGGGCGCCTCGAGCAGTACTTC	CASSDSRGRLEQYF